The present TCR beta chain was sequenced within a study of naive CD8 T cells in extremely preterm neonates. Broader study findings: CDR3 nucleotide sharing was over 2.5% in preterm, roughly 0.39% term, roughly 0.03% children, about 0.0094% adults.

Only one count was recorded for this clone. Its antigen is unidentified. One junction end does not reproduce the germline sequence, and a read error may be involved. The CDR3 sequence is 13 residues long. CDR1 GTSNPN and CDR2 SVGIG come from the germline V gene (reference sequence). The repertoire was sequenced with immunoSEQ multiplex PCR; TCRdb's copy has only in-frame clones and lacks some. Altogether some 7,000 clones are present, about 98% being singletons, with the ten largest covering about 0.3%. Sequencing used naive CD8+ T cells from blood. This chain links TRBV30 with TRBJ2-5; D not resolved. The receptor's source is a human donor in good health. DNA for the CDR3: TGTGCCTGGAGAATGAGGAGCCAAGATACCCAGTACTTC. It encodes CAWRMRSQDTQYF. The entire variable domain, with the rest obtained from reference TRBV30 and TRBJ2-5, is as follows: SQTIHQWPATLVQPVGSPLSLECTVEGTSNPNLYWYRQAAGRGLQLLFYSVGIGQISSEVPQNLSASRPQDRQFILSSKKLLLSDSGFYLCAWRMRSQDTQYFGPGTRLLVL.